This T cell receptor beta chain was documented in a study of blood T cell repertoires in COVID-19. The CDR3 extends over 15 amino acids. Germline CDR1 MDHEN, CDR2 SYDVKM. V trimming: 8 bases; J trimming: 7 bases; junction bases outside the gene matches: 15. Per the study methods: The assay estimated nucleated cells by amplifying reference gene primers. Some clones are missing from TCRdb's copy, which holds only in-frame ones; the method was immunoSEQ multiplex PCR. That table gives V, J and clone size, and the DNA gave D and trimming. The sample has 250,000 to 350,000 clones; 88% are singletons. The chain is built from TRBV28 and TRBJ2-7; TRBD1 aligns across 9 bases. The specimen sequenced was peripheral blood. The TCR comes from a woman in her 30s with COVID-19, enrolled during active disease. The CDR3 spells CASDPGQGKSREQYF. Written as DNA, the CDR3 is TGTGCCAGCGATCCCGGACAGGGGAAGTCGAGGGAGCAGTACTTC.